This T cell receptor beta chain was recorded in a study of shared clonotypes between healthy human individuals. The CDR3 is 17 amino acids. Per the germline V gene, CDR1 is SEHNR and CDR2 is FQNEAQ (reference sequence). V gave up 3 bases and J gave up 7 bases; unmatched junction bases: 11. Positive CCR7 selection of CD45RO-negative cells yielded the naive CD8 cells, and terminally differentiated effector memory CD45RA+ cells were excluded. Generated by immunoSEQ multiplex PCR, the TCRdb table keeps only in-frame clones and is missing some. The sample yields roughly 2,000,000 clones, about 95% seen once.

This receptor was identified in a young man in good health. Source material: naive CD8+ T cells sorted from blood. The V call is TRBV7-9, the J call TRBJ1-6; 8 nucleotides align to TRBD1. The CDR3 region is CASSFSLQGVLNSPLHF. The CDR3 DNA reads TGTGCCAGCAGCTTTAGCCTACAGGGGGTACTAAATTCACCCCTCCACTTT.